Listed below are T cell receptor beta chains from one sample, sequenced in a study of OX40 agonist ivuxolimab in advanced cancers. The method was immunoSEQ multiplex PCR; TCRdb's version includes in-frame clones alone and lacks a portion of them. This sample has 45,000 to 55,000 clones, with nearly 90% found just once. The starting material was CD4+ or CD8+ T cells sorted from blood, obtained in a trial of the OX40 agonist ivuxolimab. Source of these receptors: an adult with an advanced solid tumor such as melanoma, head and neck, liver or kidney cancer. The CDR3 runs from the conserved cysteine through the conserved F or W. A D gene is named only where the DNA matches it firmly. Part of the rows lack a size; the others show once, few, many or a class for expanded clones.

V gene: TRBV5-5
J gene: TRBJ1-3
D gene: NA
clone size: NA
CDR3 DNA: TGTGCCAGCAGCTTGCTAGACAGCGTCGGAAACACCATATATTTT
CDR3 protein: CASSLLDSVGNTIYF

V gene: TRBV5-5
J gene: TRBJ2-1
D gene: TRBD1
clone size: NA
CDR3 DNA: TGTGCCAGCTTACTGAGGGGGCAGCCGGGCAATGAGCAGTTCTTC
CDR3 protein: CASLLRGQPGNEQFF

V gene: TRBV9
J gene: TRBJ2-1
D gene: NA
clone size: NA
CDR3 DNA: TGTGCCAGCAGCGTAGATGGCTACAACAATGAGCAGTTCTTC
CDR3 protein: CASSVDGYNNEQFF

V gene: TRBV28
J gene: TRBJ1-5
D gene: NA
clone size: NA
CDR3 DNA: TGTGCCAGCAGTTTAGGACACAGGAATCAGCCCCAGCATTTT
CDR3 protein: CASSLGHRNQPQHF

V gene: TRBV27
J gene: TRBJ2-1
D gene: TRBD1
clone size: NA
CDR3 DNA: TGTGCCAGCAGTTCGTCCCCCTCGACAGGGGGCGTCGACAATGAGCAGTTCTTC
CDR3 protein: CASSSSPSTGGVDNEQFF

V gene: TRBV6-6
J gene: TRBJ1-2
D gene: NA
clone size: once
CDR3 DNA: TGTGCCAGCAGTTGGACACCCCGGGATGGCTACACCTTC
CDR3 protein: CASSWTPRDGYTF

V gene: TRBV4-1
J gene: TRBJ1-2
D gene: TRBD1
clone size: NA
CDR3 DNA: TGCGCCAGCAGCCAAGATCGGCAGGGGGGCCCTAACTATGGCTACACCTTC
CDR3 protein: CASSQDRQGGPNYGYTF

V gene: TRBV29-1
J gene: TRBJ2-1
D gene: NA
clone size: NA
CDR3 DNA: TGCAGCGCCGGTCCCCTGCTCTTC
CDR3 protein: CSAGPLLF

V gene: TRBV2
J gene: TRBJ2-2
D gene: NA
clone size: NA
CDR3 DNA: TGTGCCAGCAGTGAGGTTGGGACTTCGAACACCGGGGAGCTGTTTTTT
CDR3 protein: CASSEVGTSNTGELFF

V gene: TRBV5-4
J gene: TRBJ1-2
D gene: TRBD1
clone size: NA
CDR3 DNA: TGTGCCAGCAGCTTTGAGAGGACAGGGGATAGCGGCTACACCTTC
CDR3 protein: CASSFERTGDSGYTF

V gene: TRBV19
J gene: TRBJ2-6
D gene: NA
clone size: NA
CDR3 DNA: TGTGCCAGTAGTACCCAGGGGGGCTCTGGGGCCAACGTCCTGACTTTC
CDR3 protein: CASSTQGGSGANVLTF

V gene: TRBV2
J gene: TRBJ2-1
D gene: NA
clone size: few
CDR3 DNA: TGTGCCAGCAGTGGGGACGAAAGTAGGAATGAGCAGTTCTTC
CDR3 protein: CASSGDESRNEQFF

V gene: TRBV5-1
J gene: TRBJ2-7
D gene: TRBD1
clone size: NA
CDR3 DNA: TGCGCCAGCAGCTACGGCCCCGGGACAGGGCGCGAGCAGTACTTC
CDR3 protein: CASSYGPGTGREQYF

V gene: TRBV5-4
J gene: TRBJ2-3
D gene: TRBD2
clone size: NA
CDR3 DNA: TGTGCCAGCAGCTTAAGACTAGCGGGAGATACGCAGTATTTT
CDR3 protein: CASSLRLAGDTQYF

V gene: TRBV5-1
J gene: TRBJ2-2
D gene: NA
clone size: NA
CDR3 DNA: TGCGCCAGCAGCTTTGCGGGCGGTTTCACCGGGGAGCTGTTTTTT
CDR3 protein: CASSFAGGFTGELFF

V gene: TRBV5-6
J gene: TRBJ2-7
D gene: TRBD2
clone size: NA
CDR3 DNA: TGTGCCAGCAGCTTGAGGCTAGCGGACGAGCAGTACTTC
CDR3 protein: CASSLRLADEQYF

V gene: TRBV4-2
J gene: TRBJ1-1
D gene: NA
clone size: few
CDR3 DNA: TGTGCCAGCAGCCAACTGACAGGACTGAACACTGAAGCTTTCTTT
CDR3 protein: CASSQLTGLNTEAFF

V gene: TRBV19
J gene: TRBJ2-1
D gene: NA
clone size: NA
CDR3 DNA: TGTGCCAGTAGTATAGTCGGGACGGGAGTGTTCAATGAGCAGTTCTTC
CDR3 protein: CASSIVGTGVFNEQFF

V gene: TRBV6-1
J gene: TRBJ1-2
D gene: NA
clone size: once
CDR3 DNA: TGTGCCAGCAGTGAACTCGAACAGAGAAACTATGGCTACACCTTC
CDR3 protein: CASSELEQRNYGYTF

V gene: TRBV28
J gene: TRBJ2-1
D gene: NA
clone size: NA
CDR3 DNA: TGTGCCAGCAGTTTGGGTAGGGGTGGGAAGCGTGGTGAGCAGTTCTTC
CDR3 protein: CASSLGRGGKRGEQFF

V gene: TRBV5-3
J gene: TRBJ1-5
D gene: NA
clone size: NA
CDR3 DNA: TGTGCCAGAAGCTTGGCCGCCTTAGGTGGGCCTCAGCCCCAGCATTTT
CDR3 protein: CARSLAALGGPQPQHF

V gene: TRBV5-5
J gene: TRBJ2-7
D gene: NA
clone size: NA
CDR3 DNA: TGTGCCAGCAGCTTAGAACAAGGCGCGACAGGGACTTCCTACGAGCAGTACTTC
CDR3 protein: CASSLEQGATGTSYEQYF

V gene: TRBV28
J gene: TRBJ2-1
D gene: TRBD2
clone size: NA
CDR3 DNA: TGTGCCAGCAGTTTAGCGGGAGCCTCAAGCTCCTACAATGAGCAGTTCTTC
CDR3 protein: CASSLAGASSSYNEQFF

V gene: TRBV10-2
J gene: TRBJ2-1
D gene: TRBD1
clone size: NA
CDR3 DNA: TGCGCCAGCAGTGGTCGGACAGGGAGGAGTAGTGAGCAGTTCTTC
CDR3 protein: CASSGRTGRSSEQFF

V gene: TRBV7-3
J gene: TRBJ2-2
D gene: NA
clone size: NA
CDR3 DNA: TGTGCCAGCAGCCCCGACGGGAGACCTACCGGGGAGCTGTTTTTT
CDR3 protein: CASSPDGRPTGELFF

V gene: TRBV29-1
J gene: TRBJ1-2
D gene: TRBD1
clone size: NA
CDR3 DNA: TGCAGCGTAGAGGGACAGGGGGCGTGGGGCTACACCTTC
CDR3 protein: CSVEGQGAWGYTF

V gene: TRBV6-5
J gene: TRBJ2-3
D gene: NA
clone size: NA
CDR3 DNA: TGTGCCAGCAGTTACTCCACCTCCTCAGATACGCAGTATTTT
CDR3 protein: CASSYSTSSDTQYF

V gene: TRBV2
J gene: TRBJ1-5
D gene: NA
clone size: NA
CDR3 DNA: TGTGCCAGCAGTGGGGGGGGGCGTCTCCAGCCCCAGCATTTT
CDR3 protein: CASSGGGRLQPQHF

V gene: TRBV11-3
J gene: TRBJ1-1
D gene: NA
clone size: NA
CDR3 DNA: TGTGCCAGCAGCTTAGACCCGACAGACACTGAAGCTTTCTTT
CDR3 protein: CASSLDPTDTEAFF

V gene: TRBV7-2
J gene: TRBJ2-7
D gene: TRBD1
clone size: NA
CDR3 DNA: TGTGCCAGCAGCTTAGCCTGGACAGGTGGCCCTGTAAACGAGCAGTACTTC
CDR3 protein: CASSLAWTGGPVNEQYF

V gene: TRBV5-1
J gene: TRBJ2-1
D gene: NA
clone size: NA
CDR3 DNA: TGCGCCAGCAGCTTCTGGGGAGCAGGGTCTGGCATTGAGCAGTTCTTC
CDR3 protein: CASSFWGAGSGIEQFF

V gene: TRBV9
J gene: TRBJ1-3
D gene: NA
clone size: NA
CDR3 DNA: TGTGCCAGCAGCGTAGGGGGAATGGCCGGAAACACCATATATTTT
CDR3 protein: CASSVGGMAGNTIYF

V gene: TRBV18
J gene: TRBJ2-1
D gene: NA
clone size: NA
CDR3 DNA: TGTGCCAGCTCGTCTTCCGCGACTCCCTACAATGAGCAGTTCTTC
CDR3 protein: CASSSSATPYNEQFF

V gene: TRBV10-3
J gene: TRBJ1-2
D gene: TRBD1
clone size: few
CDR3 DNA: TGTGCCATCAGTACGACAGGGGAAGGCTACACCTTC
CDR3 protein: CAISTTGEGYTF

V gene: TRBV9
J gene: TRBJ2-5
D gene: TRBD2
clone size: NA
CDR3 DNA: TGTGCCAGCAGCGTAGCCGAGCGGGAGTTAGAGACCCAGTACTTC
CDR3 protein: CASSVAERELETQYF

V gene: TRBV30
J gene: TRBJ2-1
D gene: NA
clone size: NA
CDR3 DNA: TGTGCCTGGGGTGTATGGGGCCTCTCCACGCGGGGTGAGCAGTTCTTC
CDR3 protein: CAWGVWGLSTRGEQFF

V gene: TRBV5-1
J gene: TRBJ2-5
D gene: TRBD1
clone size: NA
CDR3 DNA: TGCGCCAGCAGCTTGGAAGGGGGCCCGCAAGAGACCCAGTACTTC
CDR3 protein: CASSLEGGPQETQYF

V gene: TRBV10-3
J gene: TRBJ1-5
D gene: NA
clone size: NA
CDR3 DNA: TGTGCCATCAGGCAGGGTAGCAATCAGCCCCAGCATTTT
CDR3 protein: CAIRQGSNQPQHF

V gene: TRBV9
J gene: TRBJ2-3
D gene: NA
clone size: NA
CDR3 DNA: TGTGCCAGCAGCGTAGATTTTCGTACTCTCGGAGATACGCAGTATTTT
CDR3 protein: CASSVDFRTLGDTQYF

V gene: TRBV7-2
J gene: TRBJ2-7
D gene: NA
clone size: NA
CDR3 DNA: TGTGCCAGCAGCTTCTTAAAAGGGTCTGTCTACGAGCAGTACTTC
CDR3 protein: CASSFLKGSVYEQYF

V gene: TRBV30
J gene: TRBJ1-5
D gene: TRBD1
clone size: NA
CDR3 DNA: TGTGCCTGGGGGACAGGTATGAATCAGCCCCAGCATTTT
CDR3 protein: CAWGTGMNQPQHF

V gene: TRBV7-3
J gene: TRBJ2-3
D gene: NA
clone size: NA
CDR3 DNA: TGTGCCAGCAGCTCAACTACAGATACGCAGTATTTT
CDR3 protein: CASSSTTDTQYF

V gene: TRBV2
J gene: TRBJ2-7
D gene: NA
clone size: NA
CDR3 DNA: TGTGCCAGCAGCCCCTCGGGGAGCTCCTACGAGCAGTACTTC
CDR3 protein: CASSPSGSSYEQYF

V gene: TRBV27
J gene: TRBJ1-2
D gene: NA
clone size: NA
CDR3 DNA: TGTGCCAGCAGTTTATCTTTTCGGGGGGGAGACTATGGCTACACCTTC
CDR3 protein: CASSLSFRGGDYGYTF

V gene: TRBV5-1
J gene: TRBJ2-1
D gene: TRBD2
clone size: once
CDR3 DNA: TGCGCCAGCACCCCTAGCGGCCTCTACAATGAGCAGTTCTTC
CDR3 protein: CASTPSGLYNEQFF

V gene: TRBV6-1
J gene: TRBJ1-2
D gene: NA
clone size: NA
CDR3 DNA: TGTGCCAGCAGTACTCCCAGTTATGGCTACACCTTC
CDR3 protein: CASSTPSYGYTF

V gene: TRBV29-1
J gene: TRBJ2-7
D gene: TRBD2
clone size: NA
CDR3 DNA: TGCAGCGTTGGAAGCGCGGGAGGGTACGAGCAGTACTTC
CDR3 protein: CSVGSAGGYEQYF

V gene: TRBV11-3
J gene: TRBJ2-6
D gene: TRBD1
clone size: NA
CDR3 DNA: TGTGCCAGCAGCCCCAGGACAGGGATGGGCTCTGGGGCCAACGTCCTGACTTTC
CDR3 protein: CASSPRTGMGSGANVLTF

V gene: TRBV29-1
J gene: TRBJ1-2
D gene: NA
clone size: NA
CDR3 DNA: TGCAGCGTTGAAGCCCCCCTGACACGATACTATGGCTACACCTTC
CDR3 protein: CSVEAPLTRYYGYTF

V gene: TRBV4-1
J gene: TRBJ2-7
D gene: NA
clone size: few
CDR3 DNA: TGCGCCAGCAGCCAAGTCGGCTGGAACTACGAGCAGTACTTC
CDR3 protein: CASSQVGWNYEQYF

V gene: TRBV7-6
J gene: TRBJ2-2
D gene: TRBD1
clone size: NA
CDR3 DNA: TGTGCCAGCAGCCTCTCTTGGACAGGGCCCTCGAACACCGGGGAGCTGTTTTTT
CDR3 protein: CASSLSWTGPSNTGELFF

V gene: TRBV19
J gene: TRBJ2-4
D gene: TRBD2
clone size: few
CDR3 DNA: TGTGCCAGTAGCAGACCGGGACTAGAGGTGGGCATTCAGTACTTC
CDR3 protein: CASSRPGLEVGIQYF

V gene: TRBV30
J gene: TRBJ2-5
D gene: NA
clone size: NA
CDR3 DNA: TGTGCCTACTCGCGAGGTGAAGAGACCCAGTACTTC
CDR3 protein: CAYSRGEETQYF